This T cell receptor beta chain is from a study of CD8+CD57+ T cells in acquired aplastic anemia. Genomic DNA templated the TCR beta VDJ and CDR3 profiling. MiXCR, run by TCRdb on the reads, gives a single entry per CDR3 protein. The sample includes more than 150,000 distinct CDR3 sequences, 48% seen only once; the top ten take approximately 13%. V gave up 7 bases and J gave up 6 bases; unmatched junction bases: 7. The CDR3 loop spans 13 amino acids. Germline loops: CDR1 MDHEN, CDR2 SYDVKM. CD8+CD57+ cell expansion had been shown by flow cytometry in patients chosen for sequencing. This clonotype appeared a single time. This is likely a read error, given that the CDR3 carries no conserved phenylalanine or tryptophan at its end.

Sequenced: sorted CD4+, CD8+, or CD8+CD57+ T cells (not recorded which) from PBMCs. This TCR was sampled from a human donor with aplastic anemia. J is TRBJ1-2 and V is TRBV28, with 8 positions matching TRBD1. The CDR3 here is CASTDRGFNGYTC. CDR3 in DNA: TGTGCCAGCACCGACAGGGGATTCAATGGCTACACCTGC.